The 14 T cell receptor beta chains given below trace back to one sample, sequenced in a study of shared clonotypes between healthy human individuals. Positively selected for CCR7, the CD45RO-negative cells used as naive CD8 cells excluded terminally differentiated effector memory CD45RA+ cells. Libraries were prepared by immunoSEQ multiplex PCR; TCRdb keeps only in-frame clonotypes and omits some of them. The sample yields just over 2,000,000 clones, about 95% seen once. The material sequenced was naive CD8+ T cells sorted from blood. Receptor source: a man younger than 30 in good health.

This clone was recorded once. The sample has other DNA sequences that encode this CDR3 too. The rearrangement joins TRBV11-2 to TRBJ1-2, with D hard to call. The CDR3 covers 14 residues. Trimming took off 3 bases at V and 0 bases at J, with 8 bases between the two ends. Germline loops: CDR1 SGHAT, CDR2 FQNNGV. CDR3 in amino acids: CASSLAGANYGYTF. The CDR3 DNA follows: TGTGCCAGCAGCTTGGCAGGTGCTAACTATGGCTACACCTTC.

The chain is built from TRBV11-3 and TRBJ2-7; either TRBD1 or TRBD2 may supply D (6 bases each). The germline V gene encodes CDR1 SGHNT and CDR2 YENEEA. V shed 3 bases and J shed 6 bases, with 12 bases lying between them. There are 13 residues in the CDR3. CDR3 loop: CASSLVQGGEQYF. CDR3 DNA: TGTGCCAGCAGCTTGGTACAGGGAGGCGAGCAGTACTTC.

The chain combines TRBV10-3 with TRBJ2-7; D not resolved. The germline V and J ends were trimmed by 4 bases and 2 bases, with 15 bases remaining between them. This CDR3 is 15 amino acids long. CDR1 ENHRY and CDR2 SYGVKD come from the germline V gene. For the CDR3, the DNA is TGTGCCATCAGTGGGGCAGCTGCCCTTACCTACGAGCAGTACTTC. Translated, it gives CAISGAAALTYEQYF.

The chain uses TRBV5-6 and TRBJ1-2; a weak D match, TRBD1 (6 bases). The CDR3 sequence is 14 residues long. The germline V gene has CDR1 SGHDT and CDR2 YYEEEE. V lost 3 bases and J lost 4, with 13 bases in between. In DNA form, the CDR3 reads TGTGCCAGCAGCTCCGGGACAATTCTCTATGGCTACACCTTC. Translation: CASSSGTILYGYTF.

The chain combines TRBV14 with TRBJ2-1; D gene ambiguous. The ends were cut back, 4 bases at V and 0 bases at J, with 10 bases in the middle. This CDR3 region has 15 residues. The germline V gene encodes CDR1 SGHDN and CDR2 FVKESK. As DNA, the CDR3 is TGTGCCAGCAGCCCTCACTTGAGCTCCTACAATGAGCAGTTCTTC. Encoded protein: CASSPHLSSYNEQFF.

This clone was seen a few times. The gene calls are TRBV6-1 and TRBJ1-6; 9 bases match TRBD1. Germline-derived CDR1 and CDR2 are MNHNS and SASEGT. Germline trimming cut 3 bases from V and 9 bases from J; bases unmatched to any gene: 6. The length of the CDR3 is 15 residues. The CDR3 bases are TGTGCCAGCAGTGACACGACAGGGGGAGGTTCACCCCTCCACTTT. It specifies CASSDTTGGGSPLHF.

V gene TRBV5-1 combines with J gene TRBJ1-2, with 8 bases fitting TRBD1. Germline CDR1 reads SGHRS; CDR2 reads YFSETQ. This CDR3 spans 14 amino acids. Trimming at V came to 0 bases and at J to 4 bases, leaving 2 bases not matched to a gene. For the CDR3, the DNA is TGCGCCAGCAGCTTGGTCCAGGGGGCCTATGGCTACACCTTC. Amino acids: CASSLVQGAYGYTF.

Points on this clone: Different DNA sequences within this sample yield the same CDR3. The gene calls are TRBV2 and TRBJ1-5; D gene unclear. Trimming took off 3 bases at V and 3 bases at J, with 9 bases between the two ends. Germline CDR1 SNHLY, CDR2 FYNNEI. The CDR3 consists of 14 residues. CDR3 in DNA: TGTGCCAGCAGTGATGGTTTCTCCAATCAGCCCCAGCATTTT. This sequence encodes CASSDGFSNQPQHF.

This sequence joins TRBV28 and TRBJ1-1, with D unclear. The germline V gene encodes CDR1 MDHEN and CDR2 SYDVKM. Trimming shortened V by 3 bases and J by 1 base, and 6 bases separated the two germline ends. CDR3 size: 13 residues. CDR3 bases: TGTGCCAGCAGTTTTCCAGGGAACACTGAAGCTTTCTTT. Residues: CASSFPGNTEAFF.

Regarding this clone: This CDR3 is also generated by other DNA sequences in the sample. This chain joins TRBV9 and TRBJ2-2, with unresolved D. V shed 0 bases and J shed 6 bases, with 3 bases lying between them. The CDR3 extends over 12 amino acids. Germline V gene data show CDR1 as SGDLS and CDR2 as YYNGEE. CDR3 region: CASSVGSGELFF. The CDR3 bases are TGTGCCAGCAGCGTAGGGTCCGGGGAGCTGTTTTTT.

The gene calls are TRBV19 and TRBJ2-7, with D possibly matching TRBD1 (6 bases). The V and J ends lost 4 bases and 2 bases respectively, with 21 bases between them. This CDR3 contains 17 residues. Germline CDR1 LNHDA, CDR2 SQIVND (reference sequence). The CDR3 protein is CASSSYREGLPPYEQYF. CDR3 DNA: TGTGCCAGTAGTAGCTACAGGGAAGGGTTACCTCCCTACGAGCAGTACTTC.

To note about this clone: The sample has other DNA sequences that encode this CDR3 too. This chain uses TRBV30 with TRBJ2-2; D gene unclear. CDR3 size: 12 residues. Trimming pared 0 bases from V and 6 bases from J, leaving 5 bases between. Germline-derived CDR1 and CDR2 are GTSNPN and SVGIG (reference sequence). CDR3 coding DNA: TGTGCCTGGAGTGTAGGTGCCGGGGAGCTGTTTTTT. It encodes CAWSVGAGELFF.

The genes are TRBV9 and TRBJ1-2; no definite D call. V lost 3 bases, J lost 5 bases, and 23 bases lay in between. Germline values: CDR1 SGDLS, CDR2 YYNGEE. CDR3 length equals 17 residues. The CDR3 DNA sequence: TGTGCCAGCAGCGCCAGTGGCGCGGCGGCGGCGTTTTATGGCTACACCTTC. Amino acid sequence: CASSASGAAAAFYGYTF.

The chain recombines TRBV7-9 with TRBJ2-7; D uncertain. This CDR3 contains 17 residues. Trimming stripped 1 base from V and 1 base from J, with 17 bases between. Germline values: CDR1 SEHNR, CDR2 FQNEAQ (reference sequence). The CDR3 sequence: CASSLVRPPSSSYEQYF. The CDR3 nucleotides read TGTGCCAGCAGCTTAGTTCGACCACCTAGTAGTTCCTACGAGCAGTACTTC.